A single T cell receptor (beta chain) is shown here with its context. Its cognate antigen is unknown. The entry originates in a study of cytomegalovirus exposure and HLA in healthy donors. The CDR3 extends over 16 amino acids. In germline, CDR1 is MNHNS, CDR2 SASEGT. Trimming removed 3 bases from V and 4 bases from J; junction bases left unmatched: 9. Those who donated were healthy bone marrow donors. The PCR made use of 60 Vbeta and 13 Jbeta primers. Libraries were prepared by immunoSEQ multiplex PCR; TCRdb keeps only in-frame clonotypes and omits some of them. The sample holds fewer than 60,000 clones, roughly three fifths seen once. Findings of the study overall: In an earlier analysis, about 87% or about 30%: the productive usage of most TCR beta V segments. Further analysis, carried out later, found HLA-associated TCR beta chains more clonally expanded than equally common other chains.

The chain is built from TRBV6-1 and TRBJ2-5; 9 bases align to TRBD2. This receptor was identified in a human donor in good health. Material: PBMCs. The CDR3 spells CASSEMGRGGRETQYF. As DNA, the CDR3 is TGTGCCAGCAGTGAGATGGGGCGGGGGGGCCGAGAGACCCAGTACTTC.